These T cell receptor beta chains were read from a single sample in a study of identical twins. TCRdb re-called the 5' RACE reads through MiXCR, storing one row per CDR3 protein. The sample lists a few hundred thousand distinct CDR3 sequences; more than 9.5% were seen once. These same data were also listed under a study on yellow fever vaccine responses in identical twins.

Source material: memory (CD45RO+) T cells sorted from blood. Source of these receptors: a woman between 18 and 29 years old in good health. Both conserved end residues are part of each CDR3. Part of the rows lack a size; the others show once, few, many or a class for expanded clones.

v_call	j_call	clone_size	cdr3_length	cdr3_aa
TRBV20-1	TRBJ2-5	NA	13	CSASDPGGETQYF
TRBV6-6	TRBJ2-1	NA	12	CASKTTYNEQFF
TRBV7-8	TRBJ1-1	NA	16	CASNLHESPGDTEAFF
TRBV15	TRBJ2-5	few	15	CATSRGGGKPETQYF
TRBV25-1	TRBJ2-3	few	17	CASSGQAGDPHTDTQYF
TRBV12-3/TRBV12-4	TRBJ2-3	few	15	CASSSSSNRADTQYF
TRBV30	TRBJ2-1	few	13	CAWSNSGYNEQFF
TRBV20-1	TRBJ2-1	NA	15	CSATGGAGSYNEQFF
TRBV20-1	TRBJ2-1	few	13	CSAGWLFDNEQFF
TRBV20-1	TRBJ1-5	NA	13	CSVTGGGNQPQHF
TRBV27	TRBJ2-5	many	14	CASSTGQGGKTQYF
TRBV10-1	TRBJ2-7	NA	16	CASSDPGTSGTYEQYF
TRBV4-2	TRBJ2-2	few	14	CASSQRGGPGELFF
TRBV19	TRBJ2-2	many	14	CASRGGTNTGELFF
TRBV5-1	TRBJ1-2	NA	17	CASSLEGLRNLNYGYTF
TRBV11-3	TRBJ2-3	many	18	CASSLVIGGEIFPDTQYF
TRBV20-1	TRBJ1-5	few	12	CSASRRNQPQHF
TRBV2	TRBJ2-3	once	14	CASSEATVADTQYF
TRBV6-1	TRBJ2-7	few	15	CASSDPRDTHYEQYF
TRBV29-1	TRBJ2-7	few	12	CSAGTGSYEQYF
TRBV4-2	TRBJ2-1	NA	14	CASSQEGIYNEQFF
TRBV7-8	TRBJ2-3	many	13	CASSSLGLDTQYF
TRBV11-2	TRBJ1-5	few	17	CASSLDFRPISNQPQHF
TRBV7-2	TRBJ2-5	NA	15	CASSPGQGAQETQYF
TRBV7-6	TRBJ2-7	NA	16	CASSSGLAGGRYEQYF
TRBV4-3	TRBJ2-1	many	15	CASSQGTGGYNEQFF
TRBV14	TRBJ1-6	few	13	CASSGQRFSPLHF
TRBV19	TRBJ2-3	NA	13	CATSGSSTDTQYF
TRBV7-9	TRBJ1-6	many	13	CASSRRLDSPLHF
TRBV2	TRBJ2-3	many	13	CASSMTATDTQYF
TRBV20-1	TRBJ1-5	many	15	CSARYRDRGNQPQHF
TRBV6-5	TRBJ2-7	NA	14	CASSYRRSSYEQYF
TRBV3-1	TRBJ1-6	many	14	CASSTGKRGSPLHF
TRBV5-6	TRBJ2-7	many	16	CASSLVTALSSYEQYF
TRBV13	TRBJ2-3	few	12	CASSQAENTQYF